This T cell receptor (beta chain) was profiled in a study of control samples from healthy donors and cancer patients. Repertoires were generated with immunoSEQ multiplex PCR, while TCRdb's copy carries only in-frame clones and drops some. This sample carries some 90,000 clones, roughly nine tenths of them seen once, and the ten largest clones take roughly 0.9%. Germline V gives CDR1 SGHDT, CDR2 YYEEEE. V gave up 3 bases and J gave up 4 bases; unmatched junction bases: 12. CDR3 length: 18 amino acids. The TCR originated in a woman under 40 in good health. Material for sequencing was blood. This chain connects TRBV5-6 to TRBJ2-5, with 13 bases aligning to TRBD2. The CDR3 DNA follows: TGTGCCAGCAGCTCGAACCCGGGACTAGCGGGGATCGGAGAGACCCAGTACTTC. Translating gives CASSSNPGLAGIGETQYF.